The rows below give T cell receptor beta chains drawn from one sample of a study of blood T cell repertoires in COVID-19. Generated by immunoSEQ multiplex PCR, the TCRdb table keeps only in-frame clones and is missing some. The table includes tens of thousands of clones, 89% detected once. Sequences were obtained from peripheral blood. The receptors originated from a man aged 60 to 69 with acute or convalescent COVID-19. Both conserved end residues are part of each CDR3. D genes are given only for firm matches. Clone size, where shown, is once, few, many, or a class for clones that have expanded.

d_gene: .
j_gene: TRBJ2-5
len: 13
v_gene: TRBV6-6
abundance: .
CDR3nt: TGTGCCAGCAGCGGACTGCTCCAAGAGACCCAGTACTTC
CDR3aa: CASSGLLQETQYF

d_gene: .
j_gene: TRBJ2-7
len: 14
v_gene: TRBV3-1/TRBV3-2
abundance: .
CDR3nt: TGTGCCAGCAGCCAAGGGGTACGGGTCCGCGAGCAGTACTTC
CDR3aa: CASSQGVRVREQYF

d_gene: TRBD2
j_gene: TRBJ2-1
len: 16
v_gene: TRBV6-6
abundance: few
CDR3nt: TGTGCCAGCAGTTACCTCGGGGGGAGCTCCTACAATGAGCAGTTCTTC
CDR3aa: CASSYLGGSSYNEQFF

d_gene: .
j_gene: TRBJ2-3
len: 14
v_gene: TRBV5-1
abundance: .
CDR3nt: TGCGCCAGCAGCCCCACCCCCCGGGGGGATACGCAGTATTTT
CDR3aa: CASSPTPRGDTQYF

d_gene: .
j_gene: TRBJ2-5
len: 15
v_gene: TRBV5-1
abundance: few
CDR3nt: TGCGCCAGCAGCTTCGCAGCGGGTTATGGGGAGACCCAGTACTTC
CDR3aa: CASSFAAGYGETQYF

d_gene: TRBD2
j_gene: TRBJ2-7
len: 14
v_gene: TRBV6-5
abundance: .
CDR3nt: TGTGCCAGCAGTTACGATAGCGGGGTCGGCGAGCAGTACTTC
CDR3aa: CASSYDSGVGEQYF

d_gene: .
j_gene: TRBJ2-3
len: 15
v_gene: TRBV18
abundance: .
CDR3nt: TGTGCCAGCTCACCAAGCAGGGTCAGCACAGATACGCAGTATTTT
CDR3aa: CASSPSRVSTDTQYF

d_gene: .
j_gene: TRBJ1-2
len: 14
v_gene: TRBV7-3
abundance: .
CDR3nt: TGTGCCAGCAGCCCAGGTCGCGGGGCGGGTGGCTACACCTTC
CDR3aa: CASSPGRGAGGYTF

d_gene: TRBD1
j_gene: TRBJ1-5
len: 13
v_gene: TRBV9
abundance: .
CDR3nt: TGTGCCAGCAGCGGAGACAGGGCTCAGCCCCAGCATTTT
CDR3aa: CASSGDRAQPQHF

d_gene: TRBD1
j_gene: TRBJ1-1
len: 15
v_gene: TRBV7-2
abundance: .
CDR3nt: TGTGCCAGCAGCATGCGCGGACAGGAGAACACTGAAGCTTTCTTT
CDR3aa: CASSMRGQENTEAFF

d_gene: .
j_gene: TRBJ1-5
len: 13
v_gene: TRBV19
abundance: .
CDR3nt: TGTGCCAGTAAAAGCAGGGAATCAGGATCCCAGCATTTT
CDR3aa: CASKSRESGSQHF

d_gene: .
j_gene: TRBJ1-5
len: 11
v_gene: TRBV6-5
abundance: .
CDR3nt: TGTGCCAGCTCCCTCGGGCAGCCCCAGCATTTT
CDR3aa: CASSLGQPQHF

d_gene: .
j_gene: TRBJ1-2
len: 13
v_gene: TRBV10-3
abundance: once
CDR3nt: TGTGCCATCAGGACATTAGCGCAACCTGGCTACACCTTC
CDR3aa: CAIRTLAQPGYTF

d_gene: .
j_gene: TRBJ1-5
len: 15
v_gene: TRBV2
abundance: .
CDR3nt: TGTGCCAGCAGTGAAGGGAGTTCGGCAAGTCAGCCCCAGCATTTT
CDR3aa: CASSEGSSASQPQHF

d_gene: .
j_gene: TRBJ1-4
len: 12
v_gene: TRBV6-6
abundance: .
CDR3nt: TGTGCCAGCATCCAAACTGGTGAAAAACTGTTTTTT
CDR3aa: CASIQTGEKLFF

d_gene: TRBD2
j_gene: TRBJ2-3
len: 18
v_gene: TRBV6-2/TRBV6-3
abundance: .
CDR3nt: TGTGCCAGCAGCCTCAACGGACTAGCGGGGGGGCCTACAGATACGCAGTATTTT
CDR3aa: CASSLNGLAGGPTDTQYF

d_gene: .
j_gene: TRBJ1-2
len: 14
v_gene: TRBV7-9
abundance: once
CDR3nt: TGTGCCAGCAGCGCCTCCGGGACAAACTATGGCTACACCTTC
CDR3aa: CASSASGTNYGYTF

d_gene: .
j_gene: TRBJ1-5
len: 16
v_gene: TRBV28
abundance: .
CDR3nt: TGTGCCAGCAGTTTATTGGCAGGCAATAGCAATCAGCCCCAGCATTTT
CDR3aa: CASSLLAGNSNQPQHF

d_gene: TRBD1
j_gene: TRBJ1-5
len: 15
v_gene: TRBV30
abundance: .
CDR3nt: TGTGCCTGGAGTGTCGGGACAGGTGATCAATGGCCCCAGCATTTT
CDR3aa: CAWSVGTGDQWPQHF

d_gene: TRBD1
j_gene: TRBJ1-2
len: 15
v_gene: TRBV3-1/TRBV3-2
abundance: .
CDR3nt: TGTGCCAGCAGCCAGGGACAGGGGGCTTCCTATGGCTACACCTTC
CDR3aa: CASSQGQGASYGYTF

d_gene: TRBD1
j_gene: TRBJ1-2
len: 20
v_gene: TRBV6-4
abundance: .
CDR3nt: TGTGCCAGGATAGGGACAGGGATGAATTGTATTGTCCGGAATAACTATGGCTACACCTTC
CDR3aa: CARIGTGMNCIVRNNYGYTF

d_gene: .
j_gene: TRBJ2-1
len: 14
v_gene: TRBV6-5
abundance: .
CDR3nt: TGTGCCAGCAGTCCCTCGACTGCGTACATTGAGCAGTTCTTC
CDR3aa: CASSPSTAYIEQFF

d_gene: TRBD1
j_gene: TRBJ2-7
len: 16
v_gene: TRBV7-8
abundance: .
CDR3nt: TGTGCCAGCAGCTTAGTTTTGGGGACAGTAGCCTACGAGCAGTACTTC
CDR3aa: CASSLVLGTVAYEQYF

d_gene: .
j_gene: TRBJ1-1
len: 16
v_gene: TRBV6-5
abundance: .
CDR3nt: TGTGCCAGCAGTTTCGTCCAGTTTTCAGGTGGCACTGAAGCTTTCTTT
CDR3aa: CASSFVQFSGGTEAFF

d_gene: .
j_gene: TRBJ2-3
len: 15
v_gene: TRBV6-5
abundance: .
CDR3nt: TGTGCCAGCAGTAACCGGGCCACAGGGCCAGATACGCAGTATTTT
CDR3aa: CASSNRATGPDTQYF

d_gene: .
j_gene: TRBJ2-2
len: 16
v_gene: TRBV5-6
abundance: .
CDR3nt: TGTGCCAGCAGCCGGGCCCCCGAGGGTTACGCCGGGGAGCTGTTTTTT
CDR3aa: CASSRAPEGYAGELFF

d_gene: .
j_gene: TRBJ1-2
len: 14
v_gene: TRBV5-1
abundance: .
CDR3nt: TGCGCCAGCAGCTTGGCCCAGGGTGGACGTGGCTACACCTTC
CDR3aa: CASSLAQGGRGYTF

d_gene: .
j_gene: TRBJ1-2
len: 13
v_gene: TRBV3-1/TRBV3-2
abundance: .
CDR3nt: TGTGCCAGCAGTCGCACAGGGACTATCGGCTACACCTTC
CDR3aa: CASSRTGTIGYTF

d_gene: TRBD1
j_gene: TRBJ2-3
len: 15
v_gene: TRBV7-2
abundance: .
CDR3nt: TGTGCCAGCAGTAAACGACAGGGAAGCACAGATACGCAGTATTTT
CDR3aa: CASSKRQGSTDTQYF

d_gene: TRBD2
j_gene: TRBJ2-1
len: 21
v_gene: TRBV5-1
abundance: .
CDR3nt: TGCGCCAGCAGCTTGGCTCTGACTAGCGGGACCTCGGGGCAGGGCTACAATGAGCAGTTCTTC
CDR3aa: CASSLALTSGTSGQGYNEQFF

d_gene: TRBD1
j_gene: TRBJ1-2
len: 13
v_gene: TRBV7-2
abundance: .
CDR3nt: TGTGCCAGCAGCCCTGCAGGGGGCCGTGGCTACACCTTC
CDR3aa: CASSPAGGRGYTF

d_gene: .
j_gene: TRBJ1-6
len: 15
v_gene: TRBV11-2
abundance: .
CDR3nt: TGTGCCAGCAGCTTCCGGGTCGGTGTTAATTCACCCCTCCACTTT
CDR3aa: CASSFRVGVNSPLHF